Following are 8 T cell receptor beta chains from one sample sequenced in a study of cytomegalovirus exposure and HLA in healthy donors. With 60 Vbeta and 13 Jbeta primers, the PCR was carried out. Libraries were prepared by immunoSEQ multiplex PCR; TCRdb keeps only in-frame clonotypes and omits some of them. The specimen's table records around 34,000 clones. The sequenced sample was PBMCs. All receptors come from a middle-aged woman in good health and CMV-seropositive.

The genes are TRBV7-8 and TRBJ1-2; possible D gene TRBD1, 6 bases. The CDR3 is made up of 17 amino acids. Trimming shortened V by 5 bases and J by 0 bases, and 19 bases separated the two germline ends. The germline V gene encodes CDR1 SGHVS and CDR2 FQNEAQ. CDR3 DNA: TGTGCCAGCAGCCGCTTCCGGATTCGGACAGCTAACTATGGCTACACCTTC. Amino acid sequence: CASSRFRIRTANYGYTF.

The V call is TRBV19, the J call TRBJ2-1; 8 nucleotides line up with TRBD1. Germline CDR1 reads LNHDA; CDR2 reads SQIVND (reference sequence). The CDR3 length is 14 residues. Unmatched junction bases numbered 5, after V lost 4 bases and J lost 6 bases. The CDR3 region has the DNA TGTGCCAGTAGTAACCAGGGGGCGCCCAATGAGCAGTTCTTC. Residues: CASSNQGAPNEQFF.

CDR3 amino acids: CASSLDSSYEQYF. The CDR3 DNA sequence: TGTGCCAGCAGTCTGGACTCCTCCTACGAGCAGTACTTC. The rearrangement uses TRBV2 and TRBJ2-7, with D possibly TRBD2 on 5 matching bases. Germline V gene sequence: CDR1 SNHLY, CDR2 FYNNEI. Trimming stripped 5 bases from V and 0 bases from J, with 8 bases between. The CDR3 sequence is 13 residues long.

The chain joins TRBV6-5 to TRBJ2-7; 9 bases agree with TRBD1. CDR3 length equals 12 residues. The germline V gene has CDR1 MNHEY and CDR2 SVGAGI. The ends lost 8 bases at V and 6 bases at J; junction bases unmatched: 5. As DNA, the CDR3 is TGTGCCAGCTGGGACAGGGTTGCCGAGCAGTACTTC. It translates to CASWDRVAEQYF.

The rearrangement joins TRBV4-1 to TRBJ2-7, with 10 bases aligning to TRBD1. The ends lost 0 bases at V and 2 bases at J; junction bases unmatched: 4. CDR1 and CDR2 (germline): MGHRA, YSYEKL. CDR3 size: 16 residues. The CDR3 bases are TGCGCCAGCAGCCAAGAGGGGGGACAGGGGACCTACGAGCAGTACTTC. It translates to CASSQEGGQGTYEQYF.

This chain connects TRBV19 to TRBJ1-1; D might be TRBD1 (5 bases). The CDR3 is 11 amino acids. The V and J ends lost 5 bases and 8 bases respectively, with 9 bases between them. Germline V gene sequence: CDR1 LNHDA, CDR2 SQIVND (reference sequence). CDR3 in amino acids: CASSFDSEAFF. CDR3 nucleotide sequence: TGTGCCAGTAGTTTTGACAGCGAAGCTTTCTTT.

This chain links TRBV7-9 with TRBJ2-1, with 12 bases fitting TRBD1. The V gene end was trimmed by 5 bases and the J gene end by 16 bases; junction bases not matched to a gene: 6. The CDR3 is made up of 12 amino acids. Germline CDR1 reads SEHNR; CDR2 reads FQNEAQ (reference sequence). The CDR3 region is CASSVAGTGGFF. The CDR3 coding sequence is TGTGCCAGCAGCGTCGCCGGGACAGGGGGCTTCTTC.

The V and J genes are TRBV6-4 and TRBJ1-2; 10 nucleotides line up with TRBD1. The CDR3 extends over 15 amino acids. Germline loops: CDR1 MRHNA, CDR2 SNTAGT. Trimming took 3 bases from V and 5 from J; bases not matched to a gene: 6. The DNA of the CDR3 is TGTGCCAGCAGTGAGGGGACAGGGGTCGATTATGGCTACACCTTC. It specifies CASSEGTGVDYGYTF.